This TCR beta chain was captured by sequencing in a study of breast tumors, draining lymph nodes, adjacent tissues. TCRdb reprocessed the multiplex PCR reads via MiXCR and lists one record per CDR3 protein. The data show over 200,000 distinct CDR3 sequences, with about 30% seen just once and 1.4% held by the top ten. This clonotype was seen ten or more times. Its antigen remains unidentified. Study-wide results and caveats: Tumor and nontumor repertoires were significantly more similar in luminal-like than in basal-like breast cancer. Data only fit, rather than demonstrated, lymph node origin of most tumor T cells. Compared with lymph nodes, tumors were less diverse; compared with nontumor tissue, more.

The CDR3 totals 15 residues. V lost 6 bases and J lost 2, with 16 bases in between. The germline V gene has CDR1 MNHEY and CDR2 SVGEGT. Axillary draining lymph nodes of breast cancer patients supplied the node samples. J is TRBJ1-2 and V is TRBV6-2 or TRBV6-3, with D unclear. The receptor's source is a female donor with breast cancer. Some clones in this sample may be carry-over from other donors' samples. Sequences were obtained from axillary lymph node tissue. This chain's CDR3 is CASRQGTGRNYGYTF. CDR3 coding DNA: TGTGCCAGCAGGCAAGGCACCGGGCGCAACTATGGCTACACCTTC.